This T cell receptor beta chain was found in a study of blood T cells in healthy people across ages. Aged about 6 to 95, donors were systemically healthy Caucasians from Russia. Germline V gives CDR1 MDHEN, CDR2 SYDVKM. The CDR3 covers 13 residues. Trimming took 5 bases from V and 6 from J; bases not matched to a gene: 6. Through a sample-barcoded 5' primer and a J-beta primer mix, a second PCR was run for roughly 7 to 12 cycles. TCRdb processed the 5' RACE reads anew with MiXCR; each CDR3 protein has one entry. Of some 1.4 million distinct CDR3 sequences in the sample, 42% were seen once. The TCR sequence derives from a woman between 18 and 30 years old in good health. The gene calls are TRBV28 and TRBJ1-2, with TRBD1 matching 7 bases. Sequenced material: blood. The CDR3 DNA reads TGTGCCAGCAGTCGACAGGGTTCGGATGGCTACACCTTC. This encodes CASSRQGSDGYTF.